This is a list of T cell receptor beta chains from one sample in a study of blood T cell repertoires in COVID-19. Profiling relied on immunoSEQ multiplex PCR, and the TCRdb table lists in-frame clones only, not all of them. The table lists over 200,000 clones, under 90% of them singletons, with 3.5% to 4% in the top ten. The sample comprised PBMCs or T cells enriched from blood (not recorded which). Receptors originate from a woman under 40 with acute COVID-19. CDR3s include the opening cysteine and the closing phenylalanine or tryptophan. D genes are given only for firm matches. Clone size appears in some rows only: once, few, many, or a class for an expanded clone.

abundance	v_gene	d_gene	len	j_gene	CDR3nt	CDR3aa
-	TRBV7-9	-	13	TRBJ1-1	TGTGCCAGCGCCAAAACACAGAACACTGAAGCTTTCTTT	CASAKTQNTEAFF
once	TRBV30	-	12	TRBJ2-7	TGTGCCTGGGGATCAACAGGTTACGAGCAGTACTTC	CAWGSTGYEQYF
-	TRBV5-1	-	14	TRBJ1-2	TGCGCCAGCAGCTTGGAGTTGGGTGTCGGGGGCTACACCTTC	CASSLELGVGGYTF
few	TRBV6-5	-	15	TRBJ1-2	TGTGCCAGCAGTTACGATCCAGGGGCCGACTATGGCTACACCTTC	CASSYDPGADYGYTF
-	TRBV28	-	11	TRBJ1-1	TGTGCCAGCAGGGGCCCTTCGGAAGCTTTCTTT	CASRGPSEAFF
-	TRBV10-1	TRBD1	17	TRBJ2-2	TGCGCCAGCAGTCCCGGAAGGACAGGGGCTTACACCGGGGAGCTGTTTTTT	CASSPGRTGAYTGELFF
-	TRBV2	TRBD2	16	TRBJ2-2	TGTGCCAGCAGTGAAAGCCGGGGGGGCTACACCGGGGAGCTGTTTTTT	CASSESRGGYTGELFF
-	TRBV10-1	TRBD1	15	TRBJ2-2	TGCGCCAGCAGGGCCGGGACAGGGTTGGCCGGGGAGCTGTTTTTT	CASRAGTGLAGELFF
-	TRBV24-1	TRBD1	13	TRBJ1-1	TGTGCCACCAGTGTTGACAGGGACACTGAAGCTTTCTTT	CATSVDRDTEAFF
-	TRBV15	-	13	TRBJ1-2	TGTGCCACCAGCAAGAGCGGGGTATCTGGCTACACCTTC	CATSKSGVSGYTF
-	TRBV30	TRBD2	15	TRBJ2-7	TGTGCCTGGAGTGCTGGAGCGGGGGGGTCCTACGAGCAGTACTTC	CAWSAGAGGSYEQYF
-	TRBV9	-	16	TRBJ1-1	TGTGCCAGCAGCGTAGGTCGAGGGATGAAAGGGACTGAAGCTTTCTTT	CASSVGRGMKGTEAFF
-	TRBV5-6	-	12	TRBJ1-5	TGTGCCAGCAGCATACAACAGCAGCCCCAGCATTTT	CASSIQQQPQHF
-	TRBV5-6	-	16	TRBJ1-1	TGTGCCAGCACCGATGGGGCGGAACAGCTGAACACTGAAGCTTTCTTT	CASTDGAEQLNTEAFF
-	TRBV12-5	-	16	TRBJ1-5	TGTGCTAGTGGTTTGGTACTAGGCAGAATAAATCAGCCCCAGCATTTT	CASGLVLGRINQPQHF
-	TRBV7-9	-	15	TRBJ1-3	TGTGCCAGCAGCGGGGGACTGGCTTATGGAAACACCATATATTTT	CASSGGLAYGNTIYF
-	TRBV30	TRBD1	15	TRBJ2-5	TGTGCCTGGAGTGACCCCGGGACAGGGGAAGAGACCCAGTACTTC	CAWSDPGTGEETQYF